The following is a T cell receptor beta chain sequence with its context. What it binds is unknown. This entry comes from a study of monozygotic twins with inflammatory bowel disease. Study conclusions and caveats: With inverse Simpson as the measure, TCRbeta diversity was lower in IBD patients than in healthy co-twins.

TCRdb re-called the 5' RACE reads and gives one entry per CDR3 protein, without DNA. Here the sample table reports about 300,000 distinct CDR3 sequences. Investigators pulled total RNA out of whole blood and did not sort T cells. The germline V gene has CDR1 SGHVS and CDR2 FQNEAQ. This CDR3 is 16 amino acids long. This rearrangement joins TRBV7-8 to TRBJ1-3; the D gene TCRdb calls, TRBD1, cannot be checked with no DNA. Sequencing used blood. The receptor's source is a human donor with ulcerative colitis or Crohn's disease, or a healthy co-twin of an affected twin (not recorded which). The CDR3 region is CASSYNIGQTGNTIYF.